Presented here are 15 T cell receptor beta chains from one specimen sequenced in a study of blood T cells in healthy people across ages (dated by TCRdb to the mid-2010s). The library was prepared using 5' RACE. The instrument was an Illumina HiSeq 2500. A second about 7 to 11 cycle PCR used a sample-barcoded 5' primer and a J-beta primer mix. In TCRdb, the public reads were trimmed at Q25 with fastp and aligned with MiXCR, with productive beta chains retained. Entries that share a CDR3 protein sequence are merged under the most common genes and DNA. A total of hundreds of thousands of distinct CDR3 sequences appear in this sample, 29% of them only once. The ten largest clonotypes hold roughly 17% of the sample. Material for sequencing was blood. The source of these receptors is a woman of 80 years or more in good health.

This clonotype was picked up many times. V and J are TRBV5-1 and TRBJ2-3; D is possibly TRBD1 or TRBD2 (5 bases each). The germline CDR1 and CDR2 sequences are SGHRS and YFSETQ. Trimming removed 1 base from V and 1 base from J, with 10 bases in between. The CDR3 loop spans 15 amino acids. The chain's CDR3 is CASSLSGRGTDTQYF. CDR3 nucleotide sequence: TGCGCCAGCAGCTTGTCGGGACGCGGCACAGATACGCAGTATTTT.

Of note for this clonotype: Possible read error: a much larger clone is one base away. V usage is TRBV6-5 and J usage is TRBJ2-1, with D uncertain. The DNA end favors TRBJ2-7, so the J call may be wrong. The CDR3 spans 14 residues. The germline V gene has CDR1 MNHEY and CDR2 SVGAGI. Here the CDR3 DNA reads TGTGCCAGCAGCGTCGGACGGTCTAGTCAAGAGCAGTACTTC. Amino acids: CASSVGRSSQEQYF.

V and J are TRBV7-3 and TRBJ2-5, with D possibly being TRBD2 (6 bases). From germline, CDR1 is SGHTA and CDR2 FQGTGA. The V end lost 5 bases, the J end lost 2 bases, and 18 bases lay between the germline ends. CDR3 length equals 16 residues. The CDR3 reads CASSVTGGAPQETQYF. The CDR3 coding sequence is TGTGCCAGCAGCGTGACCGGAGGGGCCCCACAAGAGACCCAGTACTTC.

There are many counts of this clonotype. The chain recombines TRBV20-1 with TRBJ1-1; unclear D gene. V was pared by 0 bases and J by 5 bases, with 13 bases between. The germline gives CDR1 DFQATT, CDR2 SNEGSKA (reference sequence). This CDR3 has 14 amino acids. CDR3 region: CSARDNRRVTEAFF. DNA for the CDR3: TGCAGTGCTAGAGACAACCGTCGGGTGACTGAAGCTTTCTTT.

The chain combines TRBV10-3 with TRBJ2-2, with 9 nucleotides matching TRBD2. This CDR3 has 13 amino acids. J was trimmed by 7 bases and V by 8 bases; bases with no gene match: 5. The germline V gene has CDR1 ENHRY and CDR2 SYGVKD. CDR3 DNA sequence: TGTGCCATCGCCAGCGGGGGGATCGGGGAGCTGTTTTTT. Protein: CAIASGGIGELFF.

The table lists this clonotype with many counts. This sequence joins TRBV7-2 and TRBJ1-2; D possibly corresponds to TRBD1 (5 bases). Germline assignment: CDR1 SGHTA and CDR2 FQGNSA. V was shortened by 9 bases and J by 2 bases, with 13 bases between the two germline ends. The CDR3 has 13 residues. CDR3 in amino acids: CASMGPENYGYTF. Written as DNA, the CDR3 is TGTGCCAGTATGGGACCAGAGAACTATGGCTACACCTTC.

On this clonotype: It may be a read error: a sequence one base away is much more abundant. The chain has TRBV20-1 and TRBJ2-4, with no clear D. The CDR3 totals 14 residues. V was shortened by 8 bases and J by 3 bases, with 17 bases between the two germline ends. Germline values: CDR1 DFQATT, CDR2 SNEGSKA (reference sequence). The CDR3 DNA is TGCAGTACTGTAGACTTGGTAGTCAAAAACATTCAGTACTTC. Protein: CSTVDLVVKNIQYF.

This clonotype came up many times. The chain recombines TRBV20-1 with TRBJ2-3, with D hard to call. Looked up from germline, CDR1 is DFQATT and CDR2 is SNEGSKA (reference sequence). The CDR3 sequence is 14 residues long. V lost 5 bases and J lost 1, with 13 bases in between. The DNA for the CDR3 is TGCAGTGCTGAACCGGGCCCCGGCACAGATACGCAGTATTTT. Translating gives CSAEPGPGTDTQYF.

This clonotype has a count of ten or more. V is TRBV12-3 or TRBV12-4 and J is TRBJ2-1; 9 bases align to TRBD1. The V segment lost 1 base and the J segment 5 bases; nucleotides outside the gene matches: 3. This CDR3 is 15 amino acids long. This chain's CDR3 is CASSLGGTGHNEQFF. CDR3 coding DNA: TGTGCCAGCAGTTTAGGTGGGACAGGGCACAATGAGCAGTTCTTC.

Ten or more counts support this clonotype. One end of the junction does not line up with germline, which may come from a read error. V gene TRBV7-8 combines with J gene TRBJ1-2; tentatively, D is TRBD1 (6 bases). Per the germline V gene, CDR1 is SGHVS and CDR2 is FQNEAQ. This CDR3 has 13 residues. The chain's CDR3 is CASSPDRPYGYTF. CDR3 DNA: TGCGCCAGCAGCCCGGACAGACCCTATGGCTACACCTTC. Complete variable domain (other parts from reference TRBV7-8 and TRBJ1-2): GAGVSQSPRYKVAKRGQDVALRCDPISGHVSLFWYQQALGQGPEFLTYFQNEAQLDKSGLPSDRFFAERPEGSVSTLKIQRTQQEDSAVYLCASSPDRPYGYTFGSGTRLTVV.

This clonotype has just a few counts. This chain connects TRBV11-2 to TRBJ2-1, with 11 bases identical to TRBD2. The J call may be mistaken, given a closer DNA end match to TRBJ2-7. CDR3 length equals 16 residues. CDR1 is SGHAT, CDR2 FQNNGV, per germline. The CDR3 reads CASTLVGLAVYNEQYF. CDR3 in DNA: TGTGCCAGCACCCTAGTGGGACTAGCGGTATACAATGAGCAGTACTTC.

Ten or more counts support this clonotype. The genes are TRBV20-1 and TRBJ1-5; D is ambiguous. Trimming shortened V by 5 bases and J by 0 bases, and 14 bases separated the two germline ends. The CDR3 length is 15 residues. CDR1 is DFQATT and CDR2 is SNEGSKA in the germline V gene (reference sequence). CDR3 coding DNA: TGCAGTGCTCCTTCCCAGGCCTATAGCAATCAGCCCCAGCATTTT. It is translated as CSAPSQAYSNQPQHF.

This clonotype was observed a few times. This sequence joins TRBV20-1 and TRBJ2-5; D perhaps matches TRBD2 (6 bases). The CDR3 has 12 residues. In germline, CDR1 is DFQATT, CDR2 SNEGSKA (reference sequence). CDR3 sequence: CRGSRGGETQYF. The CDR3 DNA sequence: TGCAGGGGGAGCCGTGGGGGGGAGACCCAGTACTTC.

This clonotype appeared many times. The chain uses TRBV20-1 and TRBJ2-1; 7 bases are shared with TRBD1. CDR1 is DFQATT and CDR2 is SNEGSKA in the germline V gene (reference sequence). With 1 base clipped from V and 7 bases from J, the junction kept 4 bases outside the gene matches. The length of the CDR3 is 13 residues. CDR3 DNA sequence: TGCAGTGCTAGAGCAGGGGGAAGGAATGAGCAGTTCTTC. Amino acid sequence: CSARAGGRNEQFF.

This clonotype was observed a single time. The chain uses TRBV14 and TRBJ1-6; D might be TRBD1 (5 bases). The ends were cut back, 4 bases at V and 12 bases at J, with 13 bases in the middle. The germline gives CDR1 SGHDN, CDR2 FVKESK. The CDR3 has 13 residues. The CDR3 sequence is CASSRSRDLPLHF. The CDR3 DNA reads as TGTGCCAGCAGCCGCTCCAGGGATTTACCCCTCCACTTT.